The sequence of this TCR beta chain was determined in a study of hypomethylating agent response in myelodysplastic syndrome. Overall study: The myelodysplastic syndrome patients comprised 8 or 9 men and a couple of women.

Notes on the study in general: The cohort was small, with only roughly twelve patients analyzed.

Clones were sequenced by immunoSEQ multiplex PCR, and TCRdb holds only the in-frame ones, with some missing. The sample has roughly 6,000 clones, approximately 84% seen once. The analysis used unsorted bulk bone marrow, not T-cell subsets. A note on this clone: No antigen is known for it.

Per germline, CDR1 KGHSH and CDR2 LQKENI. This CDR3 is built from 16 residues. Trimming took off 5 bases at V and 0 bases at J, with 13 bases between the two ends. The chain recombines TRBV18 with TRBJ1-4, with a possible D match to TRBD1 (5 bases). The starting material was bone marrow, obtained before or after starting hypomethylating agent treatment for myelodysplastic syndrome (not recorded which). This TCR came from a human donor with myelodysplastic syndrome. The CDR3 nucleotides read TGTGCCAGCTCAGAATCAGGGATACCAACTAATGAAAAACTGTTTTTT. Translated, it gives CASSESGIPTNEKLFF. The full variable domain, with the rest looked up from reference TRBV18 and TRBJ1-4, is NAGVMQNPRHLVRRRGQEARLRCSPMKGHSHVYWYRQLPEEGLKFMVYLQKENIIDESGMPKERFSAEFPKEGPSILRIQQVVRGDSAAYFCASSESGIPTNEKLFFGSGTQLSVL.